This T cell receptor (beta chain) was found in a study of blood T cell repertoires in COVID-19. In the study overall: Acute-phase and convalescent COVID-19 samples originated in the United States, Italy and Spain.

The CDR3 consists of 16 residues. Germline assignment: CDR1 MNHEY and CDR2 SVGAGI. Trimming shortened V by 2 bases and J by 0 bases, and 11 bases separated the two germline ends. Authors' processing steps: Researchers report that nucleated cell counts were estimated from reference gene primer amplification. Profiling relied on immunoSEQ multiplex PCR, and the TCRdb table lists in-frame clones only, not all of them. The DNA gave D and trimming, while V, J and clone size come from that table. The table shows about 150,000 clones, with 87% occurring only once. Participants were aged roughly 18 to 100 years from 24 US areas. Each recovered donor of Cohort 3 presented with two negative PCRs, clearance, or symptom resolution.

Input material: PBMCs or T cells enriched from blood (not recorded which). The V and J genes are TRBV6-5 and TRBJ1-3; tentative D call: TRBD1 (6 bases). This receptor was obtained from a woman aged 50 to 65 who had recovered from COVID-19. The CDR3 sequence is CASSYRRQDSGNTIYF. The CDR3 DNA follows: TGTGCCAGCAGTTACCGGAGACAGGACTCTGGAAACACCATATATTTT.